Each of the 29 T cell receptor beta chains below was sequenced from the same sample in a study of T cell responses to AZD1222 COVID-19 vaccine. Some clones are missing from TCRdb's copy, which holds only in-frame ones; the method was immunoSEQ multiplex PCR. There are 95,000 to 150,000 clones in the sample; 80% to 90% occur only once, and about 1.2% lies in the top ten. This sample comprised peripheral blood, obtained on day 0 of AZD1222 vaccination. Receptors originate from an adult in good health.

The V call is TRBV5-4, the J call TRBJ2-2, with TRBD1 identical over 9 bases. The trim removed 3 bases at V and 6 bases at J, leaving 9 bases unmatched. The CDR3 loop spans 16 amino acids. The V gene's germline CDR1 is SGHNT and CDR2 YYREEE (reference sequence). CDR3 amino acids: CASSYGGTGRAGELFF. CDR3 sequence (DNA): TGTGCCAGCAGCTACGGCGGGACAGGGCGTGCCGGGGAGCTGTTTTTT.

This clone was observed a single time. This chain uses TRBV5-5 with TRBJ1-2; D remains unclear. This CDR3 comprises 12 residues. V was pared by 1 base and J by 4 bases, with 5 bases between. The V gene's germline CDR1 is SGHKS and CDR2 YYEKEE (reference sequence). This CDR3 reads CASSLTSYGYTF. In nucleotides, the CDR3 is TGTGCCAGCAGCTTGACCTCCTATGGCTACACCTTC.

Written as DNA, the CDR3 is TGTGCCAGCAGTCGGAGGGACCCTGGAACTGGCTACACCTTC. Its translation: CASSRRDPGTGYTF. The chain has TRBV7-9 and TRBJ1-2; TRBD1 might be the D (5 bases). Trimming took 6 bases from V and 7 from J, leaving 18 bases between them. CDR3 length: 14 residues. Germline V gene lookup returns CDR1 SEHNR and CDR2 FQNEAQ (reference sequence).

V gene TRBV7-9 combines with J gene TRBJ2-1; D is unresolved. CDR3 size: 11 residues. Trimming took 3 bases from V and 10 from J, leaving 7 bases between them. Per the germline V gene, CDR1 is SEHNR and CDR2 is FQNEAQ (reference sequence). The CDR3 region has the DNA TGTGCCAGCAGCTTCCCCCCAGAGCAGTTCTTC. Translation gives CASSFPPEQFF.

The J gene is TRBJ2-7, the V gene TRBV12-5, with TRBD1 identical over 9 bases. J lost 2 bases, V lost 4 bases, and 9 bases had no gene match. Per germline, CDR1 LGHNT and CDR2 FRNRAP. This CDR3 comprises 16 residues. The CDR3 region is CASGSPGQGQTYEQYF. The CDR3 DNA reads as TGTGCTAGTGGTTCCCCGGGACAGGGTCAAACCTACGAGCAGTACTTC.

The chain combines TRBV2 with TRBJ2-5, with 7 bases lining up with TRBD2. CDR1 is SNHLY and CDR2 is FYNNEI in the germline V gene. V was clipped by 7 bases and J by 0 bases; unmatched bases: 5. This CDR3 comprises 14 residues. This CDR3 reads CASTFGTNQETQYF. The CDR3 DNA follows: TGTGCCAGCACATTCGGGACTAACCAAGAGACCCAGTACTTC.

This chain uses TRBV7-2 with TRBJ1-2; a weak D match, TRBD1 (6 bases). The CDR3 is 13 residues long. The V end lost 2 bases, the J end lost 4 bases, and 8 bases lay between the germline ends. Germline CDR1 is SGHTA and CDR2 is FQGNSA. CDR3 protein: CASSLSDSYGYTF. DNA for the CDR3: TGTGCCAGCAGCTTATCGGACAGCTATGGCTACACCTTC.

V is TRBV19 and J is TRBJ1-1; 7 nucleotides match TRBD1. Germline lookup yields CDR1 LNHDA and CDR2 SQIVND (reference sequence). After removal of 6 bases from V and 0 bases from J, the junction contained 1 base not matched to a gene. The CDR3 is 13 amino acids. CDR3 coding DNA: TGTGCCAGTAGGACAGGGATGAACACTGAAGCTTTCTTT. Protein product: CASRTGMNTEAFF.

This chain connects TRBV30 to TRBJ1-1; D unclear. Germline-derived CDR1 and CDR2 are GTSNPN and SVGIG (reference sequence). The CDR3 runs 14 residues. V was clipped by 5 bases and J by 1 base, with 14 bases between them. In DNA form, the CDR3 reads TGTGCCTGGGGTGGGCCATTCCGGAACACTGAAGCTTTCTTT. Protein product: CAWGGPFRNTEAFF.

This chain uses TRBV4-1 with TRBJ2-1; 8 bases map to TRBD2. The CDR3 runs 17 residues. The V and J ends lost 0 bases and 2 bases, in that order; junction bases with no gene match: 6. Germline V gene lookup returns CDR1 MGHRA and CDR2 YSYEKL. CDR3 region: CASSQDRGTSAYNEQFF. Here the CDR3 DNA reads TGCGCCAGCAGCCAAGATCGTGGGACTAGTGCCTACAATGAGCAGTTCTTC.

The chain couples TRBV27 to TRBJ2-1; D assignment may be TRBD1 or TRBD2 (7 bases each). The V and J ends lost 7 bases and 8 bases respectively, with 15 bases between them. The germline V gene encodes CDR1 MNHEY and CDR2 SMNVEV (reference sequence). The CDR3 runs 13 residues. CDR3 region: CASIGSGGDEQFF. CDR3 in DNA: TGTGCCAGCATCGGGTCAGGGGGGGATGAGCAGTTCTTC.

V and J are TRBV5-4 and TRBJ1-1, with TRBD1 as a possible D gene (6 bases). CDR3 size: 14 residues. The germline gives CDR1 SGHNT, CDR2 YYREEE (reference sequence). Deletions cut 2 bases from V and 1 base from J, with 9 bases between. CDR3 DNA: TGTGCCAGCAGCTTTGCAGGGGCGAACACTGAAGCTTTCTTT. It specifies CASSFAGANTEAFF.

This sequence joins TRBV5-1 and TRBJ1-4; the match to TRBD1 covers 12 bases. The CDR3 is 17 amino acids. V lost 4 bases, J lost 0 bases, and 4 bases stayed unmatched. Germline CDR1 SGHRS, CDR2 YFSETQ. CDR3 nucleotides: TGCGCCAGCAGCGGGACAGGGGGCATGGCAACTAATGAAAAACTGTTTTTT. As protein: CASSGTGGMATNEKLFF. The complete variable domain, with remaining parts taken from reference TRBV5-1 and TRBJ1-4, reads KAGVTQTPRYLIKTRGQQVTLSCSPISGHRSVSWYQQTPGQGLQFLFEYFSETQRNKGNFPGRFSGRQFSNSRSEMNVSTLELGDSALYLCASSGTGGMATNEKLFFGSGTQLSVL.

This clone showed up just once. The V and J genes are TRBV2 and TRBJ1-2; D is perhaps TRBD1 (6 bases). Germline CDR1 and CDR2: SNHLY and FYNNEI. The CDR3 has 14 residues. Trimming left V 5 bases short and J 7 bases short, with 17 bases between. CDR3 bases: TGTGCCAGCAGTAACAGGGCAGCGGATGGTGGCTACACCTTC. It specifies CASSNRAADGGYTF.

The CDR3 is CASSRTGWGYTF. Written as DNA, the CDR3 is TGTGCCAGCAGTCGGACAGGGTGGGGCTACACCTTC. The rearrangement joins TRBV25-1 to TRBJ1-2; 8 bases map to TRBD1. Germline V gives CDR1 MGHDK, CDR2 SYGVNS. V lost 5 bases to trimming and J lost 8 bases; unmatched junction nucleotides: 4. The CDR3 loop spans 12 amino acids.

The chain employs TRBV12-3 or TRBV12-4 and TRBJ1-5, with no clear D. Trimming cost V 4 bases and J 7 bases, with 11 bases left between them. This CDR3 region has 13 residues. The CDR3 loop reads CASSWARGQPQHF. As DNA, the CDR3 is TGTGCCAGCAGTTGGGCCCGTGGCCAGCCCCAGCATTTT.

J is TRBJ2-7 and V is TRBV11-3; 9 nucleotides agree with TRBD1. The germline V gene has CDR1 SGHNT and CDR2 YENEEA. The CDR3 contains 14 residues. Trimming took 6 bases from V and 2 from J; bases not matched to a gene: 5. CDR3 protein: CASSPDRGAYEQYF. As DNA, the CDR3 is TGTGCCAGCAGTCCGGACAGGGGAGCCTACGAGCAGTACTTC.

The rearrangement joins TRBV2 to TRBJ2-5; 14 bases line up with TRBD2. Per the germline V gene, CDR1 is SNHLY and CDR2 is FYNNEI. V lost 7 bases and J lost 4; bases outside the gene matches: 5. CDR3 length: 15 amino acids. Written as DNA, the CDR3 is TGTGCCAGCACACTGACTAGCGGGGGGGTAGAGACCCAGTACTTC. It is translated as CASTLTSGGVETQYF.

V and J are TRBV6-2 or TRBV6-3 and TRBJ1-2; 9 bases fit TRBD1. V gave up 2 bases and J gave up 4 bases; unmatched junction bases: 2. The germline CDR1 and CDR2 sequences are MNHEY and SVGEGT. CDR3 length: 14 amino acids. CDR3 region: CASSYRGQGYGYTF. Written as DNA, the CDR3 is TGTGCCAGCAGTTACCGGGGACAGGGCTATGGCTACACCTTC.

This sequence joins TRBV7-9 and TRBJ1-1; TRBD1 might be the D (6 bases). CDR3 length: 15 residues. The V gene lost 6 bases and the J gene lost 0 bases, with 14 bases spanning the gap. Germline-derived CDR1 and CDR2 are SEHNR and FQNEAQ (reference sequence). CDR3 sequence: CASSLTGTLNTEAFF. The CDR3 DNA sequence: TGTGCCAGCAGTTTAACCGGGACACTGAACACTGAAGCTTTCTTT.

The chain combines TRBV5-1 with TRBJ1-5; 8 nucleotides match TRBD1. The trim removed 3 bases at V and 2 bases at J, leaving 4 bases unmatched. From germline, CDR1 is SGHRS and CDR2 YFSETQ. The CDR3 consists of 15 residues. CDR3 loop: CASSWGTGGNQPQHF. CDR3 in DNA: TGCGCCAGCAGCTGGGGGACAGGCGGCAATCAGCCCCAGCATTTT.

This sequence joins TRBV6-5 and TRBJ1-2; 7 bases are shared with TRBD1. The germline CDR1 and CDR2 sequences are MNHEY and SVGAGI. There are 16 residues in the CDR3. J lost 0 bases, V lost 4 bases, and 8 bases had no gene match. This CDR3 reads CASSSPGRGSNYGYTF. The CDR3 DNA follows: TGTGCCAGCAGTTCCCCTGGCAGGGGGTCTAACTATGGCTACACCTTC.

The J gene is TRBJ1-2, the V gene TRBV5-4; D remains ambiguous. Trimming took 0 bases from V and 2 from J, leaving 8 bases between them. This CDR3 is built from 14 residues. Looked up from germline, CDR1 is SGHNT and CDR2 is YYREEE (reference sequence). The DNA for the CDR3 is TGTGCCAGCAGCTTGGAACCACAGAACTATGGCTACACCTTC. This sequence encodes CASSLEPQNYGYTF.

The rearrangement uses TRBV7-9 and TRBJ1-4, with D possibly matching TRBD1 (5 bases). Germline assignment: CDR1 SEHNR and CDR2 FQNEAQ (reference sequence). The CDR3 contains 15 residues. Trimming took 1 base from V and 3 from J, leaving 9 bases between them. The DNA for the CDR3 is TGTGCCAGCAGCTTAGGGGGGTCCCCTAATGAAAAACTGTTTTTT. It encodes CASSLGGSPNEKLFF.

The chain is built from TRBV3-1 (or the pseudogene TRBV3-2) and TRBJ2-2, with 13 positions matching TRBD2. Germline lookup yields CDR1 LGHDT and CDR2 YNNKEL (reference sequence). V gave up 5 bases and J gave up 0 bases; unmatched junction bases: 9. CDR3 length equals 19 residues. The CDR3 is CASSGPGTSGEPNTGELFF. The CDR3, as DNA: TGTGCCAGCAGCGGACCCGGGACTAGCGGGGAGCCGAACACCGGGGAGCTGTTTTTT.

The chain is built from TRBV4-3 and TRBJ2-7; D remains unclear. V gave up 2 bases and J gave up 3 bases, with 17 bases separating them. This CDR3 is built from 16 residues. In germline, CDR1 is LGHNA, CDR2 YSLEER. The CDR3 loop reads CASSQTYPDMGYEQYF. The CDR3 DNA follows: TGCGCCAGCAGCCAAACCTACCCTGACATGGGCTACGAGCAGTACTTC.

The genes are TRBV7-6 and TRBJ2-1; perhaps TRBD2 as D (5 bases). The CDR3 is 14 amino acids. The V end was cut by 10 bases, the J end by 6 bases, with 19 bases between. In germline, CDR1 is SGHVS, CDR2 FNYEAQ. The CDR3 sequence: CATSSRGLINEQFF. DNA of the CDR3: TGTGCCACTTCTAGTCGGGGTCTCATCAATGAGCAGTTCTTC.

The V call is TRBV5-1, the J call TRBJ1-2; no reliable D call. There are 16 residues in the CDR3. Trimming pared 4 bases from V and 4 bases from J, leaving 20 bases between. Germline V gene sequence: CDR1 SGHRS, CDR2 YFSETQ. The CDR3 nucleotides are TGCGCCAGCAGCCCCTTGAGTGAAAGGCTTGGCTATGGCTACACCTTC. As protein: CASSPLSERLGYGYTF.

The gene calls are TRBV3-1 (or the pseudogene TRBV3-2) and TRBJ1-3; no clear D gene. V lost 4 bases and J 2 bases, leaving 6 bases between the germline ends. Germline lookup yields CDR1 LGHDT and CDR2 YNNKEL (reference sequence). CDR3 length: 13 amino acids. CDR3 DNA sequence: TGTGCCAGCAGCCGGAGCACTGGAAACACCATATATTTT. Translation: CASSRSTGNTIYF.